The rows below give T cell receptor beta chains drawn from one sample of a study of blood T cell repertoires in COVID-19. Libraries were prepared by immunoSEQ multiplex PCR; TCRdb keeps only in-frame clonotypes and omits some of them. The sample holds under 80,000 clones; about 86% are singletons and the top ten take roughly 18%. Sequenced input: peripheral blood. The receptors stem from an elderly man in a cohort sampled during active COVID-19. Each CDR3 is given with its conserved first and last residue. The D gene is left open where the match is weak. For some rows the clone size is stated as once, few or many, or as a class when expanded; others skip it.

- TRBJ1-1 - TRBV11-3 TGTGCCAGCAGCGCCACACCGAACACTGAAGCTTTCTTT CASSATPNTEAFF
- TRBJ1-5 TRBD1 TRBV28 TGTGCCAGCAGTCTACAGGGGGCTAATCAGCCCCAGCATTTT CASSLQGANQPQHF
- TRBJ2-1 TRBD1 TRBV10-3 TGTGCCATCAGAAAGGCAGGGGGTTATGAGGTCAATGAGCAGTTCTTC CAIRKAGGYEVNEQFF
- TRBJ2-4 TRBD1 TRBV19 TGTGCCAGTAGCACGGACAGGGGAGACATTCAGTACTTC CASSTDRGDIQYF
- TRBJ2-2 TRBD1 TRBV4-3 TGCGCCAGCAGCCAAGCCCCGACAGGGTCGGGCACCGGGGAGCTGTTTTTT CASSQAPTGSGTGELFF
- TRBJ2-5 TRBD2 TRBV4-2 TGTGCCAGCAGCCAAGCCCTAGCGGTCCAAGAGACCCAGTACTTC CASSQALAVQETQYF
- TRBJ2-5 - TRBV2 TGTGCCAGCAGTGAAGCGCGGCAAGAGACCCAGTACTTC CASSEARQETQYF
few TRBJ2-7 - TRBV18 TGTGCCAGCTCACCTTCACAGGATAACGAGCAGTACTTC CASSPSQDNEQYF
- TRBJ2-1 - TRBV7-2 TGTGCCAGCAGCCCTACGACAGGAAATGAGCAGTTCTTC CASSPTTGNEQFF
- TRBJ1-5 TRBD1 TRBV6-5 TGTGCCAGCAGCTCCGGGACAGGGGGCTTTCAGCCCCAGCATTTT CASSSGTGGFQPQHF